This T cell receptor (beta chain) was recorded in a study of blood T cell repertoires in COVID-19. The germline gives CDR1 MDHEN, CDR2 SYDVKM. V was clipped by 2 bases and J by 3 bases; unmatched bases: 9. The CDR3 has 16 amino acids. Per the original methods: The assay estimated nucleated cells by amplifying reference gene primers. The method was immunoSEQ multiplex PCR; TCRdb's version includes in-frame clones alone and lacks a portion of them. V and J calls and clone size are copied from that table; D and trimming were computed from the DNA. The sample lists roughly 200,000 clones; around 85% were seen once.

Specimen: peripheral blood. The J gene is TRBJ2-5, the V gene TRBV28; 7 bases match TRBD2. The TCR comes from a middle-aged man who had recovered from COVID-19. CDR3 amino acids: CASSLVTSRSEETQYF. The CDR3 DNA sequence: TGTGCCAGCAGTTTAGTGACTAGCCGCTCAGAAGAGACCCAGTACTTC.